This T cell receptor beta chain was captured in a study of blood T cell repertoires in COVID-19. Study-level background: Samples taken during acute and convalescent COVID-19 were collected in the United States, Italy and Spain. Nucleic acid was either cDNA or gDNA, and it came from T cells, B-cell-depleted T cells, or PBMCs.

How the authors handled the data: Reference gene primer amplification gave estimated nucleated cell counts. Only in-frame clones appear in the TCRdb table, and some are missing; sequencing was by immunoSEQ multiplex PCR. V and J calls and clone size are copied from that table; D and trimming were computed from the DNA. The sample consists of some 97,000 clones, 92% of them appearing once. The clonotype comes from a man aged 65 to 85 with acute or convalescent COVID-19. Material: peripheral blood.

The CDR3 sequence is CASSYWGQGKGELFF. The CDR3, as DNA: TGTGCCAGCAGTTACTGGGGACAGGGGAAGGGGGAGCTGTTTTTT. The chain recombines TRBV6-5 with TRBJ2-2, with 10 bases aligning to TRBD1. The V gene's germline CDR1 is MNHEY and CDR2 SVGAGI. With V trimmed by 1 base and J by 8 bases, 4 bases remained unmatched. The CDR3 extends over 15 amino acids.